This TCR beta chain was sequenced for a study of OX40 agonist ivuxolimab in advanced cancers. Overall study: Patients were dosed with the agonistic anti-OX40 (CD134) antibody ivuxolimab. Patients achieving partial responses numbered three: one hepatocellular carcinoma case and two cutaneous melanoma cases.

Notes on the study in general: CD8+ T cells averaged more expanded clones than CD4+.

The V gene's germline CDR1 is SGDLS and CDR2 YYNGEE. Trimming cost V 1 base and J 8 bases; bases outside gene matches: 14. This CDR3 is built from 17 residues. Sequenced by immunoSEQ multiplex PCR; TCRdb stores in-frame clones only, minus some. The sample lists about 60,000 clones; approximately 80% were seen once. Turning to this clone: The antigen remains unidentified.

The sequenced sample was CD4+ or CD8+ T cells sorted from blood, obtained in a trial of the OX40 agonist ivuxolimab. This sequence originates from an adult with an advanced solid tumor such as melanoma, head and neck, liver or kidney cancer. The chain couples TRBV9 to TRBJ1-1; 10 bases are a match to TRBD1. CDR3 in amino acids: CASSVTPGQGQMGEAFF. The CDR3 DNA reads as TGTGCCAGCAGCGTAACGCCGGGACAGGGGCAGATGGGGGAAGCTTTCTTT.